This entry features one TCR beta chain sequence. In its sample, this clonotype was seen many times. Its antigen is currently not known. Base qualities were left out, and no much larger clone turns up one base away. The data derive from a study of T-cell reconstitution after alpha-beta-depleted transplantation in children (TCRdb year 2016). Background for the entire study: T-cell immune reconstitution after TCRalphabeta/CD19-depleted allogeneic hematopoietic cell transplantation in children was quantitatively tracked in the study by means of TCR repertoire profiling.

The germline V gene (reference sequence) provides CDR1 SGHKS and CDR2 YYEKEE. The CDR3 starts with the cysteine, ends with the phenylalanine, and has 16 residues. Just CDR3 DNA is preserved here, 48 bases in frame from base 1. Germline trimming: 5 bases from V, 2 bases from J; junction bases outside gene matches: 7. Libraries were made using PCR. Sequencing instrument: Illumina HiSeq 2500. To normalize quantification of the TCRbeta repertoire, the TCR libraries were built with molecular barcoding that relied on unique molecular identifiers. TCRdb handled the public reads itself, with Q25 trimming in fastp and clone calling in MiXCR, and kept productive beta chains. Every entry covers one CDR3 protein and lists the most common genes and DNA from its rows. This sample lists roughly 300,000 distinct CDR3 sequences; about 10% were detected once. The biggest ten clones account for over 9% of the sample.

The sequenced sample was PBMCs from the stem cell graft donor, obtained from the stem cell graft. The receptor chain draws on TRBV5-5 and TRBJ2-1; 10 of the junction bases match TRBD1. The TCR was taken from a human donor who donated a stem cell graft to a child with SCID. The DNA sequence is TGTGCCAGCAGGAGGCCCGGGACAGGGGCCTACAATGAGCAGTTCTTC. Its product reads: CASRRPGTGAYNEQFF. Where the CDR3 stops, the reference TRBV5-5 and TRBJ2-1 genes take over; the full variable domain is DAGVTQSPTHLIKTRGQQVTLRCSPISGHKSVSWYQQVLGQGPQFIFQYYEKEERGRGNFPDRFSARQFPNYSSELNVNALLLGDSALYLCASRRPGTGAYNEQFFGPGTRLTVL.